These 10 T cell receptor beta chains originate from one sample sequenced in a study of beta chain features in type 1 diabetes. Expressed TCRB transcripts were sequenced because the isolated RNA had all been reverse transcribed beforehand. The protocol was immunoSEQ multiplex PCR, while the TCRdb copy is restricted to in-frame clones and leaves out a portion. Here the sample spans over 200,000 clones, around 9.9% being singletons. Findings and limits, study-wide: Within each of all four CD4+ subsets, Type 1 diabetes patients had TCRB CDR3s that were moderately but significantly shorter.

No antigens are known for them. The specimen sequenced was naive CD4+ T cells from blood. The receptors come from a man aged 25 to 45 with type 1 diabetes.

The chain recombines TRBV11-2 with TRBJ2-4, with D possibly being TRBD2 (7 bases). Germline V lookup: CDR1 SGHAT, CDR2 FQNNGV. Trimming pared 0 bases from V and 3 bases from J, leaving 15 bases between. The CDR3 covers 17 residues. CDR3 protein: CASSLDHRGAGKNIQYF. CDR3 nucleotide sequence: TGTGCCAGCAGCTTAGATCATCGGGGGGCTGGCAAAAACATTCAGTACTTC.

This clone came up a few times. V gene TRBV28 combines with J gene TRBJ2-3; 8 bases line up with TRBD1. This CDR3 comprises 15 residues. The V gene end was trimmed by 7 bases and the J gene end by 0 bases; junction bases not matched to a gene: 6. Germline V gene data show CDR1 as MDHEN and CDR2 as SYDVKM. This CDR3 reads CASTSQGASTDTQYF. In DNA, the CDR3 is TGTGCCAGCACCTCCCAGGGGGCTAGCACAGATACGCAGTATTTT.

This chain uses TRBV19 with TRBJ1-5; 8 bases align to TRBD1. CDR1 is LNHDA, CDR2 SQIVND, per germline (reference sequence). V dropped 1 base and J dropped 6; count of bases not matched to a gene: 5. There are 15 residues in the CDR3. The CDR3 DNA sequence: TGTGCCAGTAGTATAGGTGGACAGGGTCCTCAGCCCCAGCATTTT. Translated, it gives CASSIGGQGPQPQHF.

Comment on this clone: Other DNA sequences in the sample encode the same CDR3. The chain combines TRBV7-2 with TRBJ1-1, with D uncertain. CDR3 length: 13 residues. V lost 1 base to trimming and J lost 1 base, with 4 bases between them. Germline V CDR1 and CDR2: SGHTA, FQGNSA. The CDR3 loop is CASSLGRNTEAFF. The CDR3 nucleotides read TGTGCCAGCAGCTTAGGTAGGAACACTGAAGCTTTCTTT. The whole variable domain, filled in from reference TRBV7-2 and TRBJ1-1, reads GAGVSQSPSNKVTEKGKDVELRCDPISGHTALYWYRQSLGQGLEFLIYFQGNSAPDKSGLPSDRFSAERTGGSVSTLTIQRTQQEDSAVYLCASSLGRNTEAFFGQGTRLTVV.

This clone has just a few counts. The chain carries TRBV5-1 and TRBJ2-3, with D tentatively TRBD1 (6 bases). Germline V CDR1 and CDR2: SGHRS, YFSETQ. With 0 bases removed from V and 6 bases from J, the gap between germline ends came to 11 bases. CDR3 length equals 14 residues. The CDR3: CASSLGQAQDTQYF. The CDR3 bases are TGCGCCAGCAGCTTGGGACAGGCCCAGGATACGCAGTATTTT.

This clone was counted between two and nine times. The chain uses TRBV2 and TRBJ1-3; TRBD1 is a possible D gene (5 bases). CDR3 size: 15 residues. V was clipped by 4 bases and J by 7 bases, with 17 bases between them. Germline CDR1 SNHLY, CDR2 FYNNEI. CDR3 in DNA: TGTGCCAGCAGTGCAGGGCTTACCTCCAGTAACACCATATATTTT. Encoded protein: CASSAGLTSSNTIYF.

The sample holds a few counts of this clone. CDR3 in DNA: TGTGCCACTGGGACGGACTATAGCAATCAGCCCCAGCATTTT. Translation: CATGTDYSNQPQHF. The chain employs TRBV19 and TRBJ1-5, with a tentative D call TRBD1 (5 bases). V lost 10 bases to trimming and J lost 0 bases, with 13 bases between them. CDR3 length: 14 amino acids. Germline V gene sequence: CDR1 LNHDA, CDR2 SQIVND (reference sequence).

This clone was seen a handful of times. V usage is TRBV4-2 and J usage is TRBJ2-3; D uncertain. The germline gives CDR1 LGHNA, CDR2 YNFKEQ. This CDR3 comprises 13 residues. V was pared by 5 bases and J by 4 bases, with 10 bases between. CDR3 sequence (DNA): TGTGCCAGCAGCGCTCTTTCGGCAGATACGCAGTATTTT. Protein: CASSALSADTQYF.

This chain joins TRBV7-2 and TRBJ2-1, with D possibly being TRBD1 (5 bases). CDR1 and CDR2 (germline): SGHTA, FQGNSA. The CDR3 sequence is 17 residues long. Between the trimmed V and J ends, which lost 2 bases and 7 bases, there was a span of 21 bases. The CDR3 coding sequence is TGTGCCAGCAGCTTATGGGTTGACTCAAGGGGCAAAAATGAGCAGTTCTTC. This encodes CASSLWVDSRGKNEQFF.

A few counts support this clone. The chain links TRBV19 to TRBJ2-2, with 10 bases matching TRBD1. Per germline, CDR1 LNHDA and CDR2 SQIVND (reference sequence). V lost 3 bases to trimming and J lost 5 bases; unmatched junction nucleotides: 6. The CDR3 is 16 amino acids. This chain's CDR3 is CASSIHGTGATGELFF. Written as DNA, the CDR3 is TGTGCCAGTAGTATTCATGGGACAGGGGCTACCGGGGAGCTGTTTTTT.